This T cell receptor beta chain was retrieved from a study of PD-1 blockade in classical Hodgkin lymphoma. Note on this clone: Its target is not known.

The CDR3 is 14 residues long. Time point in this sample: cycle 4 day 1 (C4D1), after less than 7 weeks of nivolumab. Brentuximab vedotin exposure varied among the patients, all of whom had relapsed after autologous stem cell transplantation. PBMCs, once thawed, yielded CD8+ T cells isolated by magnetic negative selection. Points from the study as a whole: TCR diversity in CD4+, not CD8+, cells rose significantly by C4D1. Before treatment, complete responders showed about the same diversity as newly diagnosed patients.

Sequencing was performed with immunoSEQ multiplex PCR; in TCRdb, only in-frame clones are kept and a portion is missing. The sample has just under 20,000 clones, about 87% seen once. The source of this sequence is a human donor with classical Hodgkin lymphoma. Sequencing was performed on CD8+ T cells from blood, taken before the fourth cycle of nivolumab. The chain joins TRBV7-5 to TRBJ2-1; the table's D call of TRBD1 was not tested on the DNA. TRBV7-5 is deemed a pseudogene. CDR3 DNA: TGTGCCAGAAGCTTAGAGGCAGGCGTTGGTGAGCAGTTCTTC. Encoded protein: CARSLEAGVGEQFF.